Listed below are T cell receptor beta chains from one sample, sequenced in a study of cytomegalovirus exposure and HLA in healthy donors. TCRdb's table, derived via immunoSEQ multiplex PCR, lists solely in-frame clones and lacks some. The table includes 150,000 to 200,000 clones, 55% to 65% detected once. The specimen sequenced was PBMCs. These receptors came from a middle-aged man in good health and CMV-seronegative. CDR3s include the opening cysteine and the closing phenylalanine or tryptophan. Each record gives: J gene, CDR3 length, V gene, D gene, CDR3 protein. D genes are given only for firm matches.

TRBJ1-2 14 TRBV5-1 NA CASTSPGSHSGYTF
TRBJ1-6 13 TRBV6-5 NA CASSPRQNSPLHF
TRBJ1-5 14 TRBV25-1 TRBD1 CASSSTGGLQPQHF
TRBJ2-7 14 TRBV7-8 NA CASSLLGEAYEQYF
TRBJ1-4 14 TRBV6-6 NA CASSPGGGWEKLFF
TRBJ2-7 15 TRBV7-8 NA CASSLGLSHPYEQYF
TRBJ2-1 14 TRBV7-7 NA CASSHLEGGLAQFF
TRBJ1-1 17 TRBV19 NA CASLALTLYTENTEAFF
TRBJ1-6 14 TRBV7-9 TRBD1 CASRWTGQNSPLHF
TRBJ2-5 16 TRBV5-6 TRBD2 CASSFRTSGRKETQYF
TRBJ2-3 16 TRBV15 TRBD2 CATSRGLAGGSDTQYF
TRBJ2-1 15 TRBV9 NA CASSADAGIYNEQFF
TRBJ2-5 15 TRBV7-9 TRBD2 CSSSSAGVAPETQYF
TRBJ1-6 15 TRBV29-1 NA CSVVELSSYNSPLHF
TRBJ1-1 14 TRBV30 NA CAWGSPPAATEAFF
TRBJ2-2 16 TRBV5-1 TRBD1 CASSLSQGANTGELFF
TRBJ2-2 14 TRBV6-6 NA CASLPPGNTGELFF
TRBJ1-2 16 TRBV5-1 NA CASSLARTVSPYGYTF
TRBJ2-7 14 TRBV7-2 TRBD1 CASSADRAHYEQYF
TRBJ1-4 15 TRBV18 NA CASSPGGGSQGLLFF
TRBJ1-6 14 TRBV28 NA CASSLTAGNSPLHF
TRBJ2-5 15 TRBV29-1 TRBD1 CSVLDRGPGGETQYF
TRBJ1-2 15 TRBV28 TRBD1 CASTLSDRGRVGYTF
TRBJ2-3 16 TRBV5-1 TRBD2 CASSLALAGEVDTQYF
TRBJ2-2 16 TRBV7-9 NA CASSRQPRTNTGELFF
TRBJ2-7 15 TRBV11-1 TRBD2 CASRLLAGVTYEQYF
TRBJ2-3 15 TRBV25-1 TRBD2 CASSEWSGRTDTQYF
TRBJ1-6 17 TRBV7-9 TRBD1 CSSSLAQGIKDNSPLHF
TRBJ2-1 15 TRBV19 NA CASSSRAGSYNEQFF
TRBJ2-1 14 TRBV28 NA CASSYPDRDYEQFF
TRBJ2-1 15 TRBV7-2 TRBD2 CASSVTSGGYNEQFF
TRBJ2-6 15 TRBV25-1 NA CASSRDNSGANVLTF
TRBJ2-7 14 TRBV29-1 TRBD1 CSVSKTGGPFEQYF
TRBJ2-7 15 TRBV2 TRBD2 CASKLTGTSVYEQYF
TRBJ2-7 15 TRBV7-2 TRBD1 CASSLVGQGPYEQYF
TRBJ2-3 17 TRBV5-4 TRBD2 CASSLALAGVNADTQYF
TRBJ2-3 14 TRBV5-1 TRBD1 CASSQNRGGDTQYF
TRBJ2-3 14 TRBV18 TRBD1 CASSPRTGGDTQYF
TRBJ2-3 16 TRBV27 NA CASSPFSGPRTDTQYF